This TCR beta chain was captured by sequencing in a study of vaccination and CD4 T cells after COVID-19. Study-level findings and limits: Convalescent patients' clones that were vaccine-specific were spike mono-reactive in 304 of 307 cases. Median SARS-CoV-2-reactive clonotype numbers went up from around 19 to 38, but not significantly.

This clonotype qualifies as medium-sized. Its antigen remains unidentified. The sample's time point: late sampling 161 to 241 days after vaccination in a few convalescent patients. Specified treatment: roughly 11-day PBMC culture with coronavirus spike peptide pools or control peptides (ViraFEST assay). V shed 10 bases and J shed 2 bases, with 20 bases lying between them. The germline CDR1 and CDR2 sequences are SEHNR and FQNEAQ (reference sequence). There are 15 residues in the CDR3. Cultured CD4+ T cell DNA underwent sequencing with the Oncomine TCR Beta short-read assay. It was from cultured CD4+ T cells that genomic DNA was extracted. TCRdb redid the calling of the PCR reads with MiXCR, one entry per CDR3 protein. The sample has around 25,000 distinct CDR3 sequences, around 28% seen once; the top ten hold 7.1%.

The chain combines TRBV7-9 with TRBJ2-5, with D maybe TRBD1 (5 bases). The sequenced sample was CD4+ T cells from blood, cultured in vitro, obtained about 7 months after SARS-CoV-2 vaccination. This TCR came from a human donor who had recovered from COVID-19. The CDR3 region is CATSRDLVGQETQYF. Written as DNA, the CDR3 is TGTGCCACCTCCAGGGATTTGGTCGGACAAGAGACCCAGTACTTC.